Below, 16 T cell receptor beta chains from the same sample are listed, as sequenced in a study of cytomegalovirus exposure and HLA in healthy donors. Clones were read by immunoSEQ multiplex PCR, and TCRdb kept only the in-frame ones, dropping some. This table has approximately 180,000 clones, 86% appearing once. The sequenced material came from PBMCs. These TCRs come from a man in his late teens or twenties in good health and CMV-seropositive.

The genes are TRBV29-1 and TRBJ1-4; TRBD1 matches at 8 bases. The germline V gene has CDR1 SQVTM and CDR2 ANQGSEA. CDR3 length equals 13 residues. The trim removed 5 bases at V and 5 bases at J, leaving 4 bases unmatched. CDR3 in DNA: TGCAGCGTTTACAGGGGGAACAATGAAAAACTGTTTTTT. Translated: CSVYRGNNEKLFF.

In its sample, this clone was seen a few times. The chain employs TRBV5-1 and TRBJ2-5; 10 bases map to TRBD1. The CDR3 loop spans 15 amino acids. The V gene's germline CDR1 is SGHRS and CDR2 YFSETQ. J was trimmed by 4 bases and V by 4 bases; bases with no gene match: 7. The CDR3 DNA reads as TGCGCCAGCAGCATCCCTGGGACAGGGGTAGAGACCCAGTACTTC. Amino acids: CASSIPGTGVETQYF. The full variable domain, with the rest looked up from reference TRBV5-1 and TRBJ2-5, is KAGVTQTPRYLIKTRGQQVTLSCSPISGHRSVSWYQQTPGQGLQFLFEYFSETQRNKGNFPGRFSGRQFSNSRSEMNVSTLELGDSALYLCASSIPGTGVETQYFGPGTRLLVL.

This sequence joins TRBV7-9 and TRBJ1-3, with 7 bases identical to TRBD1. Losses at the gene ends were 5 bases for V and 0 bases for J; bases not matched to a gene: 4. The germline CDR1 and CDR2 sequences are SEHNR and FQNEAQ (reference sequence). The CDR3 contains 15 residues. This CDR3 is CASSPGTVSGNTIYF. In DNA, the CDR3 is TGTGCCAGCAGCCCCGGGACAGTCTCTGGAAACACCATATATTTT.

The rearrangement links TRBV5-4 to TRBJ2-4; unclear D gene. The germline gives CDR1 SGHNT, CDR2 YYREEE (reference sequence). The CDR3 spans 12 residues. Trimming took off 0 bases at V and 7 bases at J, with 5 bases between the two ends. As DNA, the CDR3 is TGTGCCAGCAGCTTGGACTACAACATTCAGTACTTC. It specifies CASSLDYNIQYF.

The V call is TRBV5-1, the J call TRBJ1-2; the match to TRBD1 covers 8 bases. CDR1 and CDR2 from the germline V gene are SGHRS and YFSETQ. The CDR3 has 14 residues. Trimming at V came to 2 bases and at J to 7 bases, leaving 7 bases not matched to a gene. CDR3 sequence reads: CASSFPGQGGGYTF. The CDR3 nucleotides read TGCGCCAGCAGCTTCCCCGGACAGGGAGGTGGCTACACCTTC.

The chain uses TRBV5-1 and TRBJ2-5; D might be TRBD2 (7 bases). V lost 2 bases and J 1 base, leaving 15 bases between the germline ends. The CDR3 sequence is 16 residues long. The V gene's germline CDR1 is SGHRS and CDR2 YFSETQ. This CDR3 reads CASSLQGGGVQETQYF. DNA of the CDR3: TGCGCCAGCAGCTTACAGGGAGGGGGGGTCCAAGAGACCCAGTACTTC.

This clone has a handful of counts. The chain employs TRBV6-1 and TRBJ2-4; perhaps TRBD2 as D (5 bases). Per the germline V gene, CDR1 is MNHNS and CDR2 is SASEGT. The CDR3 has 12 residues. The ends were cut back, 0 bases at V and 11 bases at J, with 8 bases in the middle. CDR3 sequence reads: CASSEALDFQYF. CDR3 DNA: TGTGCCAGCAGTGAAGCCCTGGACTTTCAGTACTTC.

V usage is TRBV27 and J usage is TRBJ2-7; 7 bases line up with TRBD2. The J segment lost 3 bases and the V segment lost 5 bases, leaving 7 bases of the junction unmatched. The CDR3 is 14 residues long. Per the germline V gene, CDR1 is MNHEY and CDR2 is SMNVEV (reference sequence). DNA for the CDR3: TGTGCCAGCAGTAGAAAAGCGGGGAGCTACGAGCAGTACTTC. It is translated as CASSRKAGSYEQYF.

This sequence joins TRBV9 and TRBJ2-3; a weak D match, TRBD2 (6 bases). Between the trimmed V and J ends, which lost 0 bases and 1 base, there was a span of 9 bases. The CDR3 extends over 15 amino acids. Germline V CDR1 and CDR2: SGDLS, YYNGEE. The DNA for the CDR3 is TGTGCCAGCAGCGTAGACGGGAGCGGCACAGATACGCAGTATTTT. It is translated as CASSVDGSGTDTQYF.

This clone was picked up a small number of times. The J gene is TRBJ1-2, the V gene TRBV4-3; D is uncertain. The CDR3 extends over 15 amino acids. Trimming pared 1 base from V and 4 bases from J, leaving 13 bases between. The V gene's germline CDR1 is LGHNA and CDR2 YSLEER. The CDR3 sequence is CASSQVAAGGYGYTF. CDR3 nucleotides: TGCGCCAGCAGCCAAGTGGCAGCGGGAGGCTATGGCTACACCTTC.

The gene calls are TRBV9 and TRBJ2-1; D may be TRBD2 (5 bases). Germline V gene sequence: CDR1 SGDLS, CDR2 YYNGEE. This CDR3 region has 9 residues. The CDR3 DNA follows: TGTGCAACGGGGAATGAGCAGTTCTTC. This encodes CATGNEQFF.

The chain combines TRBV25-1 with TRBJ2-2; possibly TRBD1 for D (5 bases). V dropped 5 bases and J dropped 0 bases, with 13 bases sitting between them. The CDR3 has 16 amino acids. Germline V gives CDR1 MGHDK, CDR2 SYGVNS. The CDR3 here is CASSPRTLSNTGELFF. The CDR3 coding sequence is TGTGCCAGCAGTCCCCGGACACTTTCGAACACCGGGGAGCTGTTTTTT.

The V gene is TRBV9, the J gene TRBJ2-3; D is possibly TRBD1 (6 bases). CDR3 size: 15 residues. From germline, CDR1 is SGDLS and CDR2 YYNGEE. Trimming cost V 5 bases and J 4 bases, with 17 bases left between them. DNA of the CDR3: TGTGCCAGCAGTACAGGGAGTTTTGGTTCAGATACGCAGTATTTT. The encoded protein is CASSTGSFGSDTQYF. The full variable domain, with the rest looked up from reference TRBV9 and TRBJ2-3, is DSGVTQTPKHLITATGQRVTLRCSPRSGDLSVYWYQQSLDQGLQFLIQYYNGEERAKGNILERFSAQQFPDLHSELNLSSLELGDSALYFCASSTGSFGSDTQYFGPGTRLTVL.

The V gene is TRBV7-9, the J gene TRBJ1-2; 8 nucleotides line up with TRBD1. Germline assignment: CDR1 SEHNR and CDR2 FQNEAQ (reference sequence). V was pared by 5 bases and J by 4 bases, with 15 bases of the junction left unmatched. The CDR3 length is 17 residues. In DNA form, the CDR3 reads TGTGCCAGCAGCCCCGATCGGGTGCAGGGGGCGGGCTATGGCTACACCTTC. Its protein product is CASSPDRVQGAGYGYTF.

CDR3 DNA: TGTGCCAGCAGCGAAAGGGACAGGGGGCGCGAGCAGTACTTC. Residues: CASSERDRGREQYF. The rearrangement uses TRBV4-2 and TRBJ2-7; 12 positions match TRBD1. CDR1 is LGHNA and CDR2 is YNFKEQ in the germline V gene. This CDR3 region has 14 residues. V lost 5 bases and J lost 6; bases outside the gene matches: 5.

A few counts support this clone. The chain links TRBV5-1 to TRBJ2-5; no reliable D call. The CDR3 covers 13 residues. The V gene's germline CDR1 is SGHRS and CDR2 YFSETQ. Trimming removed 0 bases at V and 2 bases at J, with 5 bases between. CDR3 nucleotides: TGCGCCAGCAGCTTGGCAGTTCAAGAGACCCAGTACTTC. This gives the protein CASSLAVQETQYF.